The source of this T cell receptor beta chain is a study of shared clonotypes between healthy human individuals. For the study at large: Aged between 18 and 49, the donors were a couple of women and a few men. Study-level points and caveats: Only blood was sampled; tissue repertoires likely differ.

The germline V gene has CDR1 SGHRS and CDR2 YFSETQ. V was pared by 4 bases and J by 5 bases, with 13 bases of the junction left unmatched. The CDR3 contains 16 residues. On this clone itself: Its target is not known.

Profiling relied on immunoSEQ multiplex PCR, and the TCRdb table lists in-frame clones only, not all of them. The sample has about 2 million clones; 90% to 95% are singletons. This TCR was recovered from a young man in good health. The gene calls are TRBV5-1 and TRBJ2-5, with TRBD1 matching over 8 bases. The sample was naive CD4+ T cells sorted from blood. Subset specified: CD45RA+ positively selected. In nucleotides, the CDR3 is TGCGCCAGCAGCCCCCAAGGGACAGGCTCGGGGGAGACCCAGTACTTC. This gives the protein CASSPQGTGSGETQYF.